The 25 T cell receptor beta chains reported below all come from one sample, sequenced in a study of shared clonotypes between healthy human individuals. Assay used: immunoSEQ multiplex PCR; TCRdb lists only in-frame clones, some missing. The sample lists 740,000 or so clones; less than 80% were seen once. Source material: memory CD4+ T cells sorted from blood. The subset denotes: CD45RA-negative fraction. The source is a woman aged 30 to 39 in good health.

The gene calls are TRBV27 and TRBJ1-6; D gene uncertain. The CDR3 has 14 amino acids. Trimming stripped 3 bases from V and 9 bases from J, with 12 bases between. The germline V gene has CDR1 MNHEY and CDR2 SMNVEV (reference sequence). CDR3 residues: CASSFFTGSSPLHF. CDR3 in DNA: TGTGCCAGCAGTTTTTTTACGGGGAGTTCACCCCTCCACTTT.

The chain joins TRBV28 to TRBJ1-1; D uncertain. This CDR3 has 12 residues. V lost 7 bases to trimming and J lost 3 bases, with 9 bases between them. CDR1 and CDR2 from the germline V gene are MDHEN and SYDVKM. The CDR3 here is CASTTVHTEAFF. The DNA of the CDR3 is TGTGCCAGCACCACCGTGCACACTGAAGCTTTCTTT.

The rearrangement joins TRBV7-2 to TRBJ1-2; TRBD1 agrees at 7 bases. V lost 1 base and J lost 8; bases outside the gene matches: 10. The CDR3 is 15 amino acids. Germline CDR1 reads SGHTA; CDR2 reads FQGNSA. CDR3: CASSLETGRVPGYTF. The DNA for the CDR3 is TGTGCCAGCAGCTTAGAGACAGGGAGGGTGCCGGGCTACACCTTC.

J is TRBJ2-3 and V is TRBV6-6, with 10 bases fitting TRBD2. V was clipped by 4 bases and J by 2 bases; unmatched bases: 6. The CDR3 has 16 residues. Germline V gives CDR1 MNHNY, CDR2 SVGAGI (reference sequence). The CDR3 nucleotides are TGTGCCAGCAGTTTTAGACTAGCGGGTCTCACAGATACGCAGTATTTT. Protein: CASSFRLAGLTDTQYF.

This clone was observed at least ten times. V and J are TRBV5-3 and TRBJ1-5, with a weak D call TRBD1 (6 bases). TRBV5-3 qualifies as an ORF whose function is uncertain. The CDR3 length is 13 residues. V was trimmed by 4 bases and J by 5 bases, leaving 10 bases between them. The CDR3 is CARSGRTDQPQHF. In nucleotides, the CDR3 is TGTGCCAGAAGCGGCCGGACAGATCAGCCCCAGCATTTT.

The gene calls are TRBV4-1 and TRBJ2-1, with TRBD2 as a possible D gene (5 bases). Germline V gives CDR1 MGHRA, CDR2 YSYEKL. Trimming removed 7 bases at V and 3 bases at J, with 13 bases between. The CDR3 is made up of 14 amino acids. CDR3 sequence reads: CASKAGPSYNEQFF. CDR3 nucleotides: TGCGCCAGCAAGGCGGGTCCGAGCTACAATGAGCAGTTCTTC.

The rearrangement links TRBV19 to TRBJ1-1, with D possibly being TRBD1 (5 bases). The CDR3 consists of 12 residues. Germline-derived CDR1 and CDR2 are LNHDA and SQIVND (reference sequence). Trimming cost V 3 bases and J 8 bases, with 10 bases left between them. The CDR3 region has the DNA TGTGCCAGTAGTATTAAGGGGACCGAAGCTTTCTTT. Its protein product is CASSIKGTEAFF.

The rearrangement uses TRBV19 and TRBJ2-2; 10 nucleotides align to TRBD1. The germline V gene has CDR1 LNHDA and CDR2 SQIVND (reference sequence). The CDR3 totals 14 residues. V shed 5 bases and J 5 bases; nucleotides not matched to a gene: 2. Here the CDR3 reads CASSGGQGTGELFF. The CDR3 DNA reads TGTGCCAGTAGTGGGGGACAGGGGACCGGGGAGCTGTTTTTT.

J is TRBJ2-1 and V is TRBV6-5; no reliable D call. This CDR3 spans 15 amino acids. Germline V lookup: CDR1 MNHEY, CDR2 SVGAGI. V gave up 4 bases and J gave up 4 bases, with 14 bases separating them. The CDR3 loop is CASSLSSAAYNEQFF. CDR3 DNA: TGTGCCAGCAGTTTAAGCAGTGCGGCTTACAATGAGCAGTTCTTC.

The chain recombines TRBV6-1 with TRBJ2-7, with 7 bases that match TRBD1. CDR1 is MNHNS, CDR2 SASEGT, per germline. V trimming: 3 bases; J trimming: 6 bases; junction bases outside the gene matches: 11. The CDR3 has 15 amino acids. The CDR3 here is CASSELGGEIGEQYF. The DNA of the CDR3 is TGTGCCAGCAGTGAGTTAGGGGGCGAGATAGGCGAGCAGTACTTC.

The chain is built from TRBV28 and TRBJ2-3; the match to TRBD2 covers 14 bases. This CDR3 contains 16 residues. The V gene's germline CDR1 is MDHEN and CDR2 SYDVKM. V gave up 6 bases and J gave up 3 bases; unmatched junction bases: 5. The CDR3 DNA is TGTGCCAGCAGGACTAGCGGGAGGGCCGGAACAGATACGCAGTATTTT. Protein product: CASRTSGRAGTDTQYF.

The J gene is TRBJ2-7, the V gene TRBV14; unclear D gene. The CDR3 extends over 13 amino acids. Germline lookup yields CDR1 SGHDN and CDR2 FVKESK. V lost 1 base and J lost 2, with 6 bases in between. The CDR3 nucleotides are TGTGCCAGCAGCCAAGGTATAGCCTACGAGCAGTACTTC. Translation: CASSQGIAYEQYF. The full variable domain, with the rest looked up from reference TRBV14 and TRBJ2-7, is EAGVTQFPSHSVIEKGQTVTLRCDPISGHDNLYWYRRVMGKEIKFLLHFVKESKQDESGMPNNRFLAERTGGTYSTLKVQPAELEDSGVYFCASSQGIAYEQYFGPGTRLTVT.

This rearrangement joins TRBV6-5 to TRBJ1-1; D may be TRBD1 (5 bases). The CDR3 has 12 residues. CDR1 MNHEY and CDR2 SVGAGI come from the germline V gene. Trimming shortened V by 7 bases and J by 1 base, and 7 bases separated the two germline ends. The CDR3 region is CASMGPNTEAFF. The DNA for the CDR3 is TGTGCCAGCATGGGGCCGAACACTGAAGCTTTCTTT.

The gene calls are TRBV23-1 and TRBJ1-2, with TRBD1 matching 9 bases. TRBV23-1 is known as an ORF, though its function is uncertain. V shed 4 bases and J 4 bases; nucleotides not matched to a gene: 4. CDR3 length: 14 amino acids. CDR3 in DNA: TGCGCCAGCAGTCCCTGGGACAGGGTCTATGGCTACACCTTC. This encodes CASSPWDRVYGYTF.

V gene TRBV9 combines with J gene TRBJ1-2; 9 bases are shared with TRBD1. This CDR3 has 14 amino acids. V dropped 3 bases and J dropped 4; count of bases not matched to a gene: 4. Germline CDR1 SGDLS, CDR2 YYNGEE. CDR3 coding DNA: TGTGCCAGCAGCGCATCGACAGGGGGCTATGGCTACACCTTC. This codes for CASSASTGGYGYTF.

The CDR3 reads CASSIRGGGNQPQHF. CDR3 in DNA: TGTGCCAGTAGTATCCGAGGAGGGGGCAATCAGCCCCAGCATTTT. This chain connects TRBV19 to TRBJ1-5, with a possible D match to TRBD1 (5 bases). The V and J ends lost 3 bases and 2 bases respectively, with 11 bases between them. The CDR3 contains 15 residues. The germline V gene encodes CDR1 LNHDA and CDR2 SQIVND (reference sequence).

This clone was seen only a few times. The chain has TRBV28 and TRBJ2-3; TRBD2 matches 14 bases. The junction had 4 bases not matched to a gene; V was cut back by 2 bases and J by 3 bases. Looked up from germline, CDR1 is MDHEN and CDR2 is SYDVKM. The CDR3 extends over 17 amino acids. CDR3 DNA: TGTGCCAGCAGTTTAATGGGACTAGCGGGAGAAACAGATACGCAGTATTTT. Its protein product is CASSLMGLAGETDTQYF.

To note about this clone: Other DNA sequences from this sample encode an identical CDR3 as well. The chain carries TRBV5-1 and TRBJ1-1; 9 bases match TRBD1. The CDR3 is made up of 14 amino acids. V lost 4 bases and J lost 4; bases outside the gene matches: 5. Germline-derived CDR1 and CDR2 are SGHRS and YFSETQ. CDR3 sequence: CASSGTGGFTEAFF. CDR3 coding DNA: TGCGCCAGCAGCGGAACAGGGGGCTTCACTGAAGCTTTCTTT.

This clone was seen a handful of times. The rearrangement links TRBV5-1 to TRBJ1-1; 7 bases fit TRBD1. V gave up 4 bases and J gave up 5 bases; unmatched junction bases: 14. Per the germline V gene, CDR1 is SGHRS and CDR2 is YFSETQ. The CDR3 extends over 16 amino acids. In nucleotides, the CDR3 is TGCGCCAGCAGCCCTAAAGGGAGGGGGCAAGGAACTGAAGCTTTCTTT. Protein product: CASSPKGRGQGTEAFF. Full variable domain (missing parts from reference TRBV5-1 and TRBJ1-1): KAGVTQTPRYLIKTRGQQVTLSCSPISGHRSVSWYQQTPGQGLQFLFEYFSETQRNKGNFPGRFSGRQFSNSRSEMNVSTLELGDSALYLCASSPKGRGQGTEAFFGQGTRLTVV.

Here the CDR3 reads CASSPKQGPGGYNEQFF. The CDR3 bases are TGTGCCAGCAGTCCGAAACAGGGTCCTGGGGGGTACAATGAGCAGTTCTTC. The V and J genes are TRBV27 and TRBJ2-1, with D perhaps TRBD1 or TRBD2 (6 bases each). The germline CDR1 and CDR2 sequences are MNHEY and SMNVEV (reference sequence). Trimming removed 5 bases from V and 4 bases from J, with 21 bases in between. CDR3 length: 17 residues.

This clone was observed many times. The rearrangement uses TRBV14 and TRBJ1-1, with D hard to call. The CDR3 contains 12 residues. V lost 2 bases and J 7 bases, leaving 8 bases between the germline ends. Germline V CDR1 and CDR2: SGHDN, FVKESK. CDR3 in amino acids: CASSQSRLEAFF. The CDR3 DNA follows: TGTGCCAGCAGCCAATCCAGGCTTGAAGCTTTCTTT. Full variable domain (missing parts from reference TRBV14 and TRBJ1-1): EAGVTQFPSHSVIEKGQTVTLRCDPISGHDNLYWYRRVMGKEIKFLLHFVKESKQDESGMPNNRFLAERTGGTYSTLKVQPAELEDSGVYFCASSQSRLEAFFGQGTRLTVV.

V is TRBV4-2 and J is TRBJ1-5; 8 bases align to TRBD1. V gave up 1 base and J gave up 1 base; unmatched junction bases: 6. The germline gives CDR1 LGHNA, CDR2 YNFKEQ. The CDR3 spans 17 residues. The DNA for the CDR3 is TGTGCCAGCAGCCAAGTTTCAGGACAGGGAAGCAATCAGCCCCAGCATTTT. Its protein product is CASSQVSGQGSNQPQHF.

This clone is a singleton in its sample. The V call is TRBV18, the J call TRBJ1-4; 8 positions agree with TRBD1. Losses at the gene ends were 6 bases for V and 5 bases for J; bases not matched to a gene: 8. The CDR3 extends over 15 amino acids. Per germline, CDR1 KGHSH and CDR2 LQKENI. CDR3 residues: CASSRGQGENEKLFF. As DNA, the CDR3 is TGTGCCAGCTCCCGTGGACAGGGAGAAAATGAAAAACTGTTTTTT.

The V call is TRBV11-2, the J call TRBJ2-7; no reliable D call. The CDR3 runs to 14 residues. V shed 2 bases and J shed 3 bases, with 11 bases lying between them. CDR1 and CDR2 (germline): SGHAT, FQNNGV. CDR3: CASSLFGAGYEQYF. The DNA of the CDR3 is TGTGCCAGCAGCTTATTTGGCGCAGGCTACGAGCAGTACTTC.

This clone has a single count. The V gene is TRBV5-1, the J gene TRBJ2-6, with 7 bases identical to TRBD1. V dropped 4 bases and J dropped 0; count of bases not matched to a gene: 7. From germline, CDR1 is SGHRS and CDR2 YFSETQ. The length of the CDR3 is 17 residues. The DNA for the CDR3 is TGCGCCAGCAGCGAGACAGGGAGCGGCTCTGGGGCCAACGTCCTGACTTTC. The encoded protein is CASSETGSGSGANVLTF.